This T cell receptor beta chain was obtained from a study of T cells in Graves' hyperthyroidism and ophthalmopathy. General study findings and limits: Peripheral blood also featured most of the thyroid clonotypes expanded above 0.001.

The source material, RNA transcripts, was used to amplify TCR beta CDR3 regions. With the HTBI primer set, the TCR CDR3 went through a first round of RT-PCR. TCRdb re-analysed the multiplex PCR reads in MiXCR, keeping a single row per CDR3 protein. The sample comprises around 300,000 distinct CDR3 sequences, about 13% of which are singletons, and 7.9% rests with the top ten. The CDR3 length is 14 residues. The germline V gene has CDR1 GTSNPN and CDR2 SVGIG (reference sequence). The ends were cut back, 1 base at V and 0 bases at J, with 9 bases in the middle. This clonotype has at least ten counts. What it binds is unknown.

This receptor was taken from a woman between 35 and 50 years old with Graves' hyperthyroidism. Sample: blood. The rearrangement uses TRBV30 and TRBJ1-1; D remains ambiguous. The CDR3 bases are TGTGCCTGGAGTGAGGGTGCCGTGAACACTGAAGCTTTCTTT. Its protein product is CAWSEGAVNTEAFF.